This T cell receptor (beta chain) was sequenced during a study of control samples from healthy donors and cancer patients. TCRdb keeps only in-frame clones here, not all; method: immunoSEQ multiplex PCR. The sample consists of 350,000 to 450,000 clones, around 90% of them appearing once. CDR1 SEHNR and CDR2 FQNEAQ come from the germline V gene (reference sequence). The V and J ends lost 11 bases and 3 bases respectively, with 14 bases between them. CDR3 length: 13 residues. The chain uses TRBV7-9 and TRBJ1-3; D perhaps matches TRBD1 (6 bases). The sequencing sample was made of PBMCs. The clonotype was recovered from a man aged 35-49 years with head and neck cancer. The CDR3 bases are TGTGCCGGACAGACCAGGGGTGGAAACACCATATATTTT. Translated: CAGQTRGGNTIYF.